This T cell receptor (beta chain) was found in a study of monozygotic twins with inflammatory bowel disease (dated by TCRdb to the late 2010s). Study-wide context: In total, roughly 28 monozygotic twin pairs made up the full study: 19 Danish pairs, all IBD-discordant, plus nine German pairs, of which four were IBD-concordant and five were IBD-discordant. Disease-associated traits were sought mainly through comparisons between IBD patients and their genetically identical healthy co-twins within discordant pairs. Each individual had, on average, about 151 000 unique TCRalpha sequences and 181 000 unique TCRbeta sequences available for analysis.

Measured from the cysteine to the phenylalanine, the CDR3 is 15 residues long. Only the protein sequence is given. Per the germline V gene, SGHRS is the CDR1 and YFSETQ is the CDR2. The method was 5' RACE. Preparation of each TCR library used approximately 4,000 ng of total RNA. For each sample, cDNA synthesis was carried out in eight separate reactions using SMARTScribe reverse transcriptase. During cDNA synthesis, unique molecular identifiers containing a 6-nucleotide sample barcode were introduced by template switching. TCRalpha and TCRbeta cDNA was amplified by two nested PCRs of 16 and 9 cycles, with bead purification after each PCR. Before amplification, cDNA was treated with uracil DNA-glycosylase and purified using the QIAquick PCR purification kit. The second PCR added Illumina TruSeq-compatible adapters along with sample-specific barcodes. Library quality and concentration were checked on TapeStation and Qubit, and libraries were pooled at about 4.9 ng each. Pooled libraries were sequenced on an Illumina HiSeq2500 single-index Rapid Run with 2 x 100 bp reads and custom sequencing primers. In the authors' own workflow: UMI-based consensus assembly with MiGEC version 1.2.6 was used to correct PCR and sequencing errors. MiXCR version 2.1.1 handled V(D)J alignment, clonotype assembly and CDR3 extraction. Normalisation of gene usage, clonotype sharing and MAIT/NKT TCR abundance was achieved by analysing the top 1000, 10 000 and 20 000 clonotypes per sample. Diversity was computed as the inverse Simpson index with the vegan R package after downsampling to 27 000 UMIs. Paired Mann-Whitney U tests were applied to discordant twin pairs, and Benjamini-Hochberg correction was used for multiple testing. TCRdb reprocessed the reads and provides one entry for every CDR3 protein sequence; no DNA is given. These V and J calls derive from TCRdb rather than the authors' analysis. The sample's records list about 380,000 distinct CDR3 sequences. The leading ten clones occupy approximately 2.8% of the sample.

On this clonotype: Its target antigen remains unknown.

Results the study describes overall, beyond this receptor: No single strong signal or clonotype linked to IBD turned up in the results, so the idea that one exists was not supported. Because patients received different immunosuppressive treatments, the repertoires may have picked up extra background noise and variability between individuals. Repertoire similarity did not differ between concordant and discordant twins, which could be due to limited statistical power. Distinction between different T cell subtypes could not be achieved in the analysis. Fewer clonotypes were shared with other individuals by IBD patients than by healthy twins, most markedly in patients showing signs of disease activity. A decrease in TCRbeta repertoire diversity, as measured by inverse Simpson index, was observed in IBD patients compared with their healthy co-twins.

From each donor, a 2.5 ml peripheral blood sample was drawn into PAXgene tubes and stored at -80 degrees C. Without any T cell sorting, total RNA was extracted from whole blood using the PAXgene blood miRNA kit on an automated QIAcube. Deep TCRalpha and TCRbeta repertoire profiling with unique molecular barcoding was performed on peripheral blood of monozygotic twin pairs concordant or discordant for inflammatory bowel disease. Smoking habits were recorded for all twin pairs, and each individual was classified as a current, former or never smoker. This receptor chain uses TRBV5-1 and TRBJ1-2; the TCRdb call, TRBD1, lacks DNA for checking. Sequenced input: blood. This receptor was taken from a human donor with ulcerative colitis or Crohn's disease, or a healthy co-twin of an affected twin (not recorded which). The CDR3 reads CASSLEQGSDYGYTF.